The next 30 T cell receptor beta chains were all read from a single sample in a study of human T cells and chemical hapten exposure. This sample's time point: patch test 1, 2 weeks after DPC sensitization. Treatment given: therapeutic diphenylcyclopropenone sensitization with weekly scalp DPC. TCRdb itself ran the RACE reads through MiXCR, one entry per CDR3 protein. This table has 74,000 or so distinct CDR3 sequences, 9% to 12% appearing once. This specimen consisted of whole blood, obtained in connection with sensitization to the hapten diphenylcyclopropenone (DPC). These receptors all stem from a woman in her 50s with alopecia areata. Some clones in this sample may be carry-over from other donors' samples.

This clonotype has only a few counts. J is TRBJ1-1 and V is TRBV29-1, with D possibly matching TRBD1 (5 bases). The CDR3 has 14 residues. Trimming left V 7 bases short and J 6 bases short, with 21 bases between. Looked up from germline, CDR1 is SQVTM and CDR2 is ANQGSEA. The chain's CDR3 is CSASNPGLGSEAFF. The CDR3 DNA sequence: TGCAGCGCGAGCAATCCAGGGCTGGGGTCTGAAGCTTTCTTT.

This clonotype was detected a few times. The chain carries TRBV18 and TRBJ1-4, with 7 bases aligning to TRBD1. V dropped 5 bases and J dropped 8; count of bases not matched to a gene: 8. The CDR3 sequence is 14 residues long. Germline values: CDR1 KGHSH, CDR2 LQKENI. The CDR3 spells CASSERQGSEKLFF. The CDR3 DNA reads as TGTGCCAGCTCAGAAAGACAGGGTTCGGAAAAACTGTTTTTT. Full variable domain (outside the CDR3, taken from reference TRBV18 and TRBJ1-4): NAGVMQNPRHLVRRRGQEARLRCSPMKGHSHVYWYRQLPEEGLKFMVYLQKENIIDESGMPKERFSAEFPKEGPSILRIQQVVRGDSAAYFCASSERQGSEKLFFGSGTQLSVL.

In this sample, this clonotype turned up many times. This chain links TRBV2 with TRBJ1-2; D not resolved. This CDR3 is 15 amino acids long. Trimming pared 6 bases from V and 0 bases from J, leaving 14 bases between. Germline assignment: CDR1 SNHLY and CDR2 FYNNEI. The CDR3 spells CASSTRRSSNYGYTF. The CDR3 DNA follows: TGTGCCAGCAGCACCAGGCGCTCCTCTAACTATGGCTACACCTTC.

There are many counts of this clonotype. J is TRBJ1-6 and V is TRBV28; possibly TRBD1 for D (5 bases). CDR1 is MDHEN and CDR2 is SYDVKM in the germline V gene. This CDR3 contains 14 residues. V dropped 6 bases and J dropped 7 bases, with 13 bases sitting between them. The CDR3 nucleotides read TGTGCCAGCAGCCCGGGACTTGGGAATTCACCCCTCCACTTT. Protein sequence: CASSPGLGNSPLHF.

This clonotype showed up many times. The chain combines TRBV12-3 or TRBV12-4 with TRBJ2-2; D is perhaps TRBD2 (5 bases). The V and J ends lost 4 bases and 7 bases respectively, with 19 bases between them. CDR3 length: 16 residues. The CDR3: CASSSRGRLVVGELFF. CDR3 coding DNA: TGTGCCAGCAGTTCCCGGGGAAGGCTTGTTGTCGGGGAGCTGTTTTTT.

The chain couples TRBV10-3 to TRBJ1-3; D may be TRBD1 (5 bases). The V end was cut by 4 bases, the J end by 0 bases, with 7 bases between. The CDR3 totals 14 residues. Per the germline V gene, CDR1 is ENHRY and CDR2 is SYGVKD. DNA of the CDR3: TGTGCCATCAGTGGGGGCCTCTCTGGAAACACCATATATTTT. Residues: CAISGGLSGNTIYF.

The chain links TRBV29-1 to TRBJ2-4; 10 bases align to TRBD1. The CDR3 has 15 residues. Germline V gene sequence: CDR1 SQVTM, CDR2 ANQGSEA. V was pared by 5 bases and J by 8 bases, with 12 bases of the junction left unmatched. The CDR3 is CSVPNPDRGVDIQYF. For the CDR3, the DNA is TGCAGCGTTCCCAACCCGGACAGGGGGGTCGACATTCAGTACTTC. The full variable domain, with the rest looked up from reference TRBV29-1 and TRBJ2-4, is SAVISQKPSRDICQRGTSLTIQCQVDSQVTMMFWYRQQPGQSLTLIATANQGSEATYESGFVIDKFPISRPNLTFSTLTVSNMSPEDSSIYLCSVPNPDRGVDIQYFGAGTRLSVL.

The V call is TRBV4-2, the J call TRBJ2-2; 8 nucleotides agree with TRBD1. The CDR3 has 17 amino acids. V was clipped by 0 bases and J by 0 bases; unmatched bases: 3. Germline CDR1 reads LGHNA; CDR2 reads YNFKEQ. CDR3 amino acids: CASSQERTGPNTGELFF. The CDR3 nucleotides read TGTGCCAGCAGCCAAGAGCGGACAGGGCCGAACACCGGGGAGCTGTTTTTT.

The J gene is TRBJ2-1, the V gene TRBV12-3 or TRBV12-4; D is uncertain. CDR3 length: 12 amino acids. V lost 2 bases, J lost 6 bases, and 5 bases lay in between. In DNA, the CDR3 is TGTGCCAGCAGTTTATTTGGCAATGAGCAGTTCTTC. Translation: CASSLFGNEQFF.

The rearrangement links TRBV7-2 to TRBJ2-1; 11 bases align to TRBD2. V shed 5 bases and J 2 bases; nucleotides not matched to a gene: 8. Germline CDR1 SGHTA, CDR2 FQGNSA. This CDR3 region has 17 residues. CDR3 sequence: CASSLRRTSGPYNEQFF. The CDR3 nucleotides are TGTGCCAGCAGCCTTCGAAGGACTAGCGGGCCCTACAATGAGCAGTTCTTC.

This clonotype was seen a handful of times. One junction end disagrees with the germline gene, perhaps due to a read error. The chain links TRBV7-6 to TRBJ2-5; 11 bases line up with TRBD2. Per germline, CDR1 SGHVS and CDR2 FNYEAQ. The CDR3 covers 15 residues. For the CDR3, the DNA is TGTGCCAGCAGCGTAGCGGGAGGGCCAATGGAGACCCAGTACTTC. As protein: CASSVAGGPMETQYF.

This clonotype has only a few counts. The V call is TRBV20-1, the J call TRBJ1-1, with unresolved D. Deletions cut 3 bases from V and 1 base from J, with 15 bases between. The CDR3 has 15 residues. From germline, CDR1 is DFQATT and CDR2 SNEGSKA (reference sequence). CDR3 region: CSASRAQMTNTEAFF. The CDR3 DNA follows: TGCAGTGCTAGTCGGGCGCAGATGACGAACACTGAAGCTTTCTTT.

This chain connects TRBV7-6 to TRBJ2-7; D is perhaps TRBD1 (6 bases). The length of the CDR3 is 14 residues. V was pared by 5 bases and J by 2 bases, with 13 bases between. Per germline, CDR1 SGHVS and CDR2 FNYEAQ. As DNA, the CDR3 is TGTGCCAGCAGCCCCCTGACAGGAGCCTACGAGCAGTACTTC. Translation: CASSPLTGAYEQYF.

The rearrangement links TRBV7-2 to TRBJ2-4; TRBD1 might be the D (6 bases). CDR1 and CDR2 (germline): SGHTA, FQGNSA. The V and J ends lost 5 bases and 0 bases respectively, with 11 bases between them. The CDR3 is 15 amino acids. The CDR3 nucleotides are TGTGCCAGCAGCCCCGGACAGCTAGCCAAAAACATTCAGTACTTC. Its protein product is CASSPGQLAKNIQYF.

This clonotype was picked up a small number of times. The rearrangement joins TRBV20-1 to TRBJ2-1, with D possibly being TRBD1 (6 bases). Trimming took off 3 bases at V and 7 bases at J, with 10 bases between the two ends. Looked up from germline, CDR1 is DFQATT and CDR2 is SNEGSKA (reference sequence). CDR3 size: 12 residues. The CDR3 spells CSASGDINEQFF. CDR3 DNA sequence: TGCAGTGCTAGCGGGGACATAAATGAGCAGTTCTTC.

Only a few counts were recorded for this clonotype. The chain carries TRBV5-1 and TRBJ1-1, with 7 bases that match TRBD1. V dropped 2 bases and J dropped 7; count of bases not matched to a gene: 5. The CDR3 length is 13 residues. Germline CDR1 SGHRS, CDR2 YFSETQ. The CDR3 protein is CASSLSGGSEAFF. Written as DNA, the CDR3 is TGCGCCAGCAGCTTATCAGGGGGTAGTGAAGCTTTCTTT.

The genes are TRBV7-2 and TRBJ1-2; the D is unclear. This CDR3 has 12 amino acids. Trimming took 7 bases from V and 3 from J, leaving 9 bases between them. Germline V lookup: CDR1 SGHTA, CDR2 FQGNSA. CDR3 coding DNA: TGTGCCAGCACCCCACCAGACTATGGCTACACCTTC. Its translation is CASTPPDYGYTF.

This clonotype came up a few times. The rearrangement uses TRBV5-1 and TRBJ1-1; 8 bases map to TRBD1. The germline gives CDR1 SGHRS, CDR2 YFSETQ. V dropped 4 bases and J dropped 6; count of bases not matched to a gene: 17. This CDR3 is 17 amino acids long. CDR3 loop: CASSPFVQGAASAEAFF. The DNA of the CDR3 is TGCGCCAGCAGCCCTTTTGTGCAGGGGGCTGCTTCTGCTGAAGCTTTCTTT.

This clonotype has a count of ten or more. This sequence joins TRBV5-1 and TRBJ2-5; TRBD1 matches at 8 bases. With 4 bases clipped from V and 5 bases from J, the junction kept 7 bases outside the gene matches. This CDR3 has 14 residues. CDR1 is SGHRS and CDR2 is YFSETQ in the germline V gene. CDR3 in amino acids: CASSRDRSGETQYF. CDR3 coding DNA: TGCGCCAGCAGCCGGGACAGGTCAGGGGAGACCCAGTACTTC.

This clonotype was detected only a few times. V and J are TRBV4-1 and TRBJ2-5; D is unresolved. The V gene's germline CDR1 is MGHRA and CDR2 YSYEKL. The CDR3 contains 14 residues. With 1 base removed from V and 5 bases from J, the gap between germline ends came to 11 bases. Here the CDR3 DNA reads TGCGCCAGCAGCCAAGTCAAGCCGGCGGAGACCCAGTACTTC. This translates into CASSQVKPAETQYF.

In its sample, this clonotype was seen a few times. The genes are TRBV5-1 and TRBJ2-1, with D perhaps matching TRBD1 (5 bases). With 0 bases removed from V and 10 bases from J, the gap between germline ends came to 20 bases. The CDR3 has 16 amino acids. The V gene's germline CDR1 is SGHRS and CDR2 YFSETQ. The CDR3 nucleotides read TGCGCCAGCAGCTTGGCTGCCGTGGCGAAAGGGGTGGAGCAGTTCTTC. It translates to CASSLAAVAKGVEQFF.

The chain couples TRBV7-9 to TRBJ2-7; 8 positions match TRBD2. The CDR3 loop spans 15 amino acids. Trimming cost V 6 bases and J 7 bases; bases outside gene matches: 14. Looked up from germline, CDR1 is SEHNR and CDR2 is FQNEAQ (reference sequence). The CDR3, as DNA: TGTGCCAGCAGTTCACCGGGACTAGGGGTAAGGGAGCAGTACTTC. Translated, it gives CASSSPGLGVREQYF.

The V and J genes are TRBV4-3 and TRBJ1-4, with D possibly matching TRBD1 (5 bases). Germline loops: CDR1 LGHNA, CDR2 YSLEER. The CDR3 consists of 16 residues. V lost 2 bases, J lost 3 bases, and 13 bases lay in between. The DNA for the CDR3 is TGCGCCAGCAGCCAACACCGTGGGGGACCTAATGAAAAACTGTTTTTT. The encoded protein is CASSQHRGGPNEKLFF.

This clonotype appeared many times. The chain has TRBV7-3 and TRBJ2-5; 14 bases align to TRBD2. The V gene end was trimmed by 0 bases and the J gene end by 4 bases; junction bases not matched to a gene: 1. Germline V CDR1 and CDR2: SGHTA, FQGTGA. The CDR3 has 16 amino acids. The CDR3 DNA is TGTGCCAGCAGCTTAACCGGACTAGCGGGAGGAGAGACCCAGTACTTC. Protein sequence: CASSLTGLAGGETQYF.

V gene TRBV10-3 combines with J gene TRBJ2-7; 9 bases map to TRBD1. In germline, CDR1 is ENHRY, CDR2 SYGVKD. CDR3 length: 13 residues. V gave up 10 bases and J gave up 6 bases; unmatched junction bases: 10. The CDR3 loop reads CATAGTGLSEQYF. The CDR3 nucleotides read TGTGCCACCGCCGGGACAGGGTTATCCGAGCAGTACTTC.

A few counts support this clonotype. This rearrangement joins TRBV29-1 to TRBJ2-5; D unclear. The germline V and J ends were trimmed by 4 bases and 2 bases, with 5 bases remaining between them. There are 11 residues in the CDR3. Germline lookup yields CDR1 SQVTM and CDR2 ANQGSEA. In DNA, the CDR3 is TGCAGCGTTGCCTATCAAGAGACCCAGTACTTC. Its translation: CSVAYQETQYF.

The rearrangement uses TRBV12-3 or TRBV12-4 and TRBJ1-5; the match to TRBD1 covers 8 bases. The CDR3 has 15 amino acids. V lost 1 base and J lost 6; bases outside the gene matches: 5. The CDR3 sequence: CASSLEDRAVQPQHF. CDR3 nucleotide sequence: TGTGCCAGCAGTTTAGAGGACAGGGCGGTTCAGCCCCAGCATTTT.

This clonotype was picked up a small number of times. This chain uses TRBV27 with TRBJ2-1; perhaps D is TRBD1 or TRBD2 (5 bases each). The CDR3 runs to 14 residues. V was pared by 4 bases and J by 5 bases, with 12 bases between. CDR1 MNHEY and CDR2 SMNVEV come from the germline V gene (reference sequence). The CDR3 reads CASSWGLVHNEQFF. Written as DNA, the CDR3 is TGTGCCAGCAGTTGGGGGTTGGTCCACAATGAGCAGTTCTTC.

V and J are TRBV25-1 and TRBJ2-3; perhaps TRBD2 as D (6 bases). V lost 8 bases and J 4 bases, leaving 16 bases between the germline ends. This CDR3 contains 14 residues. Germline lookup yields CDR1 MGHDK and CDR2 SYGVNS. The CDR3 bases are TGTGCCAGCCGGAGGGCGAGTTACTCAGATACGCAGTATTTT. Its translation: CASRRASYSDTQYF.

This clonotype has at least ten counts. The genes are TRBV20-1 and TRBJ2-2; possible D gene TRBD2, 5 bases. The CDR3 has 15 amino acids. Per germline, CDR1 DFQATT and CDR2 SNEGSKA (reference sequence). Deletions cut 0 bases from V and 2 bases from J, with 10 bases between. The CDR3 region is CSARDADSNTGELFF. The CDR3 bases are TGCAGTGCTAGAGATGCGGACTCTAACACCGGGGAGCTGTTTTTT.